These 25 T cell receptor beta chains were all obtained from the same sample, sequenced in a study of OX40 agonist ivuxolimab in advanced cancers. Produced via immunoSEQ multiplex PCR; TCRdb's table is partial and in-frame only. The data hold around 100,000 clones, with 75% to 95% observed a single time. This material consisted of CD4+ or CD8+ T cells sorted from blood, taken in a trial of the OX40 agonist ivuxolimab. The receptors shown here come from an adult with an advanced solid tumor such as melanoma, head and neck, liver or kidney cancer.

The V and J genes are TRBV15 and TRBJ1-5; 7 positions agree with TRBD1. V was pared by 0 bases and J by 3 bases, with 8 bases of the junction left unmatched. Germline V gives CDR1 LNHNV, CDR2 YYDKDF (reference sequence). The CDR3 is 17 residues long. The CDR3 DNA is TGTGCCACCAGCAGAGATCGAGGGACAGTTCTCAATCAGCCCCAGCATTTT. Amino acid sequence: CATSRDRGTVLNQPQHF.

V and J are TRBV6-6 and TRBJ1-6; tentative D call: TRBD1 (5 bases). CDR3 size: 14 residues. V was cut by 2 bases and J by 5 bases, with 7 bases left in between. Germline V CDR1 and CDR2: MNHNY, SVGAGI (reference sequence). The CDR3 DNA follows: TGTGCCAGCAGTTACAAGACAGATAATTCACCCCTCCACTTT. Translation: CASSYKTDNSPLHF.

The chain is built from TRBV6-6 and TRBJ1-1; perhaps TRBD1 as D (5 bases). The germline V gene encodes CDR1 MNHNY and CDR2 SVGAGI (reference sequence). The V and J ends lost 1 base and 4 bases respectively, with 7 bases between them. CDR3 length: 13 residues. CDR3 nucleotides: TGTGCCAGCAGTTACTTTCAGGGCACTGAAGCTTTCTTT. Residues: CASSYFQGTEAFF.

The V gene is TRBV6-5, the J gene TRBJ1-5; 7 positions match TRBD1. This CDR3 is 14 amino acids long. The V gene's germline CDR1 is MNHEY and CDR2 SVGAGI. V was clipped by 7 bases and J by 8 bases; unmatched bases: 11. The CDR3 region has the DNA TGTGCCAGCATCACAGGGGACCGGGAAGAGCCCCAGCATTTT. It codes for CASITGDREEPQHF.

This CDR3 is CASSLGGWPGEQYF. The DNA of the CDR3 is TGTGCCAGCAGCTTGGGGGGGTGGCCCGGCGAGCAGTACTTC. The chain recombines TRBV7-9 with TRBJ2-7; 7 bases agree with TRBD2. V lost 3 bases, J lost 6 bases, and 8 bases stayed unmatched. This CDR3 has 14 amino acids. CDR1 is SEHNR, CDR2 FQNEAQ, per germline (reference sequence). The full variable domain, in which reference TRBV7-9 and TRBJ2-7 provide the parts outside the CDR3, is DTGVSQNPRHKITKRGQNVTFRCDPISEHNRLYWYRQTLGQGPEFLTYFQNEAQLEKSRLLSDRFSAERPKGSFSTLEIQRTEQGDSAMYLCASSLGGWPGEQYFGPGTRLTVT.

Written as DNA, the CDR3 is TGTGCCAGCAGCGGCTCCGTCGGGGCAGATACGCAGTATTTT. The encoded protein is CASSGSVGADTQYF. The chain employs TRBV7-9 and TRBJ2-3; tentative D call: TRBD2 (5 bases). Trimming removed 5 bases from V and 4 bases from J, with 13 bases in between. CDR3 length: 14 amino acids. CDR1 is SEHNR and CDR2 is FQNEAQ in the germline V gene (reference sequence).

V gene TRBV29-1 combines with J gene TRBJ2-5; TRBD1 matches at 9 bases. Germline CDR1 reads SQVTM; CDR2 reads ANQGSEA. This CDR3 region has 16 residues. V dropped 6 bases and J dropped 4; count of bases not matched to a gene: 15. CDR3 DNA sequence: TGCAGCGTCCACCCCCGGGGACAGGGAATCGGAGAGACCCAGTACTTC. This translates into CSVHPRGQGIGETQYF.

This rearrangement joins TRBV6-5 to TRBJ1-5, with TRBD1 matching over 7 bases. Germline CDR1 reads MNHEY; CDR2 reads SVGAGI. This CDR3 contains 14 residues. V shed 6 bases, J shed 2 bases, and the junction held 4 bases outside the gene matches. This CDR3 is CASSNTGGNQPQHF. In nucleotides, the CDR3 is TGTGCCAGCAGCAATACAGGGGGCAATCAGCCCCAGCATTTT.

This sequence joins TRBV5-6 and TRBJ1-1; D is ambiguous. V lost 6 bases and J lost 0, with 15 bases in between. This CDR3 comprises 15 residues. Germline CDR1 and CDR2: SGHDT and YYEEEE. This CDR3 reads CASIGRGSMNTEAFF. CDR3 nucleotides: TGTGCCAGCATCGGGAGAGGCAGCATGAACACTGAAGCTTTCTTT.

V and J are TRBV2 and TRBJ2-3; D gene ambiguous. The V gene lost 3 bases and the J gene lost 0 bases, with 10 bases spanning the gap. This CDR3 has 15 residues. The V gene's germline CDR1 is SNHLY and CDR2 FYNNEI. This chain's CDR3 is CASSDGRSSTDTQYF. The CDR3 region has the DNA TGTGCCAGCAGTGATGGACGATCTAGCACAGATACGCAGTATTTT.

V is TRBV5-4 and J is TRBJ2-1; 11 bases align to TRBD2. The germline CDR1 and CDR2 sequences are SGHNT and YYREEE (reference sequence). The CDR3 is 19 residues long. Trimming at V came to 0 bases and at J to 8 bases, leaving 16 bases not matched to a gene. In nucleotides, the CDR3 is TGTGCCAGCAGCTTGGCCGGGAGGGAGCCTAGCGGGAGGTGGTATGAGCAGTTCTTC. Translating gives CASSLAGREPSGRWYEQFF.

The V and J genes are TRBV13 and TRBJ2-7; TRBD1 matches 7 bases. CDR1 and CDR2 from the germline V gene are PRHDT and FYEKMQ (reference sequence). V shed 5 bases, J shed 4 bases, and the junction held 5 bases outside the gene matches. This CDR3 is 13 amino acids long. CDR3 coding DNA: TGTGCCAGCAGCCTCGGGACAGTATACGAGCAGTACTTC. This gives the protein CASSLGTVYEQYF.

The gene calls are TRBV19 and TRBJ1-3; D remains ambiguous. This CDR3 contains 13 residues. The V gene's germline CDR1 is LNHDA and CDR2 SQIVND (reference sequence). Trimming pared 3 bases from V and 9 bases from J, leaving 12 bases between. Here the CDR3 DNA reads TGTGCCAGTAGTATTCAATCCACCGGCACCATATATTTT. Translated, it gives CASSIQSTGTIYF.

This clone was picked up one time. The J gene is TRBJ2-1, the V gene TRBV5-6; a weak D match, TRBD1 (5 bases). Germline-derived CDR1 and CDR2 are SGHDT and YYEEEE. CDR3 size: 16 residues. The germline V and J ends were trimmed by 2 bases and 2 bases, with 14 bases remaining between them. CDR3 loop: CASSFWGQNPYNEQFF. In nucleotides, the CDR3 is TGTGCCAGCAGCTTTTGGGGCCAAAACCCCTACAATGAGCAGTTCTTC.

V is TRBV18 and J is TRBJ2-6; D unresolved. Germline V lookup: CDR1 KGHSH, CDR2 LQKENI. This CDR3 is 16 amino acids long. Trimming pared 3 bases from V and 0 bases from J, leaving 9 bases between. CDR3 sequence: CASSPQHVSGANVLTF. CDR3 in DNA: TGTGCCAGCTCACCCCAACATGTCTCTGGGGCCAACGTCCTGACTTTC.

In DNA, the CDR3 is TGTGCCAGCAGTTTAGAAGGCAGGGGGGCAACTAATGAAAAACTGTTTTTT. It translates to CASSLEGRGATNEKLFF. The chain is built from TRBV28 and TRBJ1-4; 7 positions agree with TRBD1. The V gene's germline CDR1 is MDHEN and CDR2 SYDVKM. The length of the CDR3 is 17 residues. Trimming took 2 bases from V and 0 from J; bases not matched to a gene: 6. The entire variable domain, with the rest obtained from reference TRBV28 and TRBJ1-4, is as follows: DVKVTQSSRYLVKRTGEKVFLECVQDMDHENMFWYRQDPGLGLRLIYFSYDVKMKEKGDIPEGYSVSREKKERFSLILESASTNQTSMYLCASSLEGRGATNEKLFFGSGTQLSVL.

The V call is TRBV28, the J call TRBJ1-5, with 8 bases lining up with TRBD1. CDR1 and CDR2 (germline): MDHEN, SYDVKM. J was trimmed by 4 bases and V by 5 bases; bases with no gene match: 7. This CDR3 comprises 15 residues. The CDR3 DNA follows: TGTGCCAGCAGTAGTTCAGGGGGCGGGAATCAGCCCCAGCATTTT. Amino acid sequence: CASSSSGGGNQPQHF. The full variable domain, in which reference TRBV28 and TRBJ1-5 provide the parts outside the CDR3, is DVKVTQSSRYLVKRTGEKVFLECVQDMDHENMFWYRQDPGLGLRLIYFSYDVKMKEKGDIPEGYSVSREKKERFSLILESASTNQTSMYLCASSSSGGGNQPQHFGDGTRLSIL.

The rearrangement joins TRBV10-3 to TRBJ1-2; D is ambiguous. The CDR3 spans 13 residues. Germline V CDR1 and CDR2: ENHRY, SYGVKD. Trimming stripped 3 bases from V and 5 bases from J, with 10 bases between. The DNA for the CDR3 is TGTGCCATCAGTGATGGGATGTCTTATGGCTACACCTTC. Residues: CAISDGMSYGYTF.

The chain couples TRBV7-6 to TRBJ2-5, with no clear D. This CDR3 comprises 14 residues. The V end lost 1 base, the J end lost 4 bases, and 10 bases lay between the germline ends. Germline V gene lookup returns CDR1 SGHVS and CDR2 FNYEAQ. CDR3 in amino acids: CASSLGTGGETQYF. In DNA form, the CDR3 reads TGTGCCAGCAGCTTAGGGACCGGCGGAGAGACCCAGTACTTC.

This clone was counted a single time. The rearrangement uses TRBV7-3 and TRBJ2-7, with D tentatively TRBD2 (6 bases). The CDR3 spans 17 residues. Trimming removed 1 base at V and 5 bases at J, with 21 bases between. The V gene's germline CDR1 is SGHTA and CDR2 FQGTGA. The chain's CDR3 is CASSLILASAVPDEQYF. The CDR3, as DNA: TGTGCCAGCAGCTTAATCTTGGCTAGCGCCGTCCCCGACGAGCAGTACTTC. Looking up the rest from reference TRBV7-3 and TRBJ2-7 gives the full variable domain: GAGVSQTPSNKVTEKGKYVELRCDPISGHTALYWYRQSLGQGPEFLIYFQGTGAADDSGLPNDRFFAVRPEGSVSTLKIQRTERGDSAVYLCASSLILASAVPDEQYFGPGTRLTVT.

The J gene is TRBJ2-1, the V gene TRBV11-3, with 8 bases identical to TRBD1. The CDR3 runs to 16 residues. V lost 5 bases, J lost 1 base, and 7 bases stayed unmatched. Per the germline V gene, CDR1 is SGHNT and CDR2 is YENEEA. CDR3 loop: CASSPGQGTSYNEQFF. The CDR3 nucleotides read TGTGCCAGCAGCCCTGGACAGGGCACTTCCTACAATGAGCAGTTCTTC.

The CDR3 DNA sequence: TGTGCCAGCAGCTTAGTTAGAGCGACCGCGAACACCGGGGAGCTGTTTTTT. Its protein is CASSLVRATANTGELFF. The V call is TRBV7-6, the J call TRBJ2-2; D ambiguous. The CDR3 has 17 amino acids. Germline CDR1 SGHVS, CDR2 FNYEAQ. V lost 1 base to trimming and J lost 0 bases, with 12 bases between them. Supplemented by reference TRBV7-6 and TRBJ2-2, the full variable domain reads GAGVSQSPRYKVTKRGQDVALRCDPISGHVSLYWYRQALGQGPEFLTYFNYEAQQDKSGLPNDRFSAERPEGSISTLTIQRTEQRDSAMYRCASSLVRATANTGELFFGEGSRLTVL.

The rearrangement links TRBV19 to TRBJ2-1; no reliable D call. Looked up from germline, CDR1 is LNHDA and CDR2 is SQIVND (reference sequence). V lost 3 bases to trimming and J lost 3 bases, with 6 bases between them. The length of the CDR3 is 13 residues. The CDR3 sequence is CASSIPYYNEQFF. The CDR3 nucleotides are TGTGCCAGTAGTATCCCTTACTACAATGAGCAGTTCTTC.

The CDR3 reads CASSKDRANYGYTF. The CDR3 bases are TGTGCCAGCAGCAAAGACAGGGCAAACTATGGCTACACCTTC. The V gene is TRBV7-2, the J gene TRBJ1-2; 7 bases match TRBD1. The length of the CDR3 is 14 residues. V was clipped by 5 bases and J by 2 bases; unmatched bases: 5. From germline, CDR1 is SGHTA and CDR2 FQGNSA.

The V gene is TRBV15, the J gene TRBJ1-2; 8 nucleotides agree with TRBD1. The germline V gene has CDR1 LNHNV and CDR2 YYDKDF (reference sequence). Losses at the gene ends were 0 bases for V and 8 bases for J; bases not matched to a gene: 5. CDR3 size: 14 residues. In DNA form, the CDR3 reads TGTGCCACCAGCAGAGAGGGGACAGGTTACGGCTACACCTTC. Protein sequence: CATSREGTGYGYTF.